The T cell receptor beta chain under discussion was sequenced for a study of T cell repertoires in cytomegalovirus infection. The CDR3 is 13 residues long. Germline V lookup: CDR1 SGDLS, CDR2 YYNGEE. Between the trimmed V and J ends, which lost 8 bases and 5 bases, there was a span of 16 bases. Only one count was recorded for this clonotype. What it recognizes is unknown. MiXCR, run by TCRdb on the reads, gives a single entry per CDR3 protein. The sample records around 530,000 distinct CDR3 sequences, about 26% being singletons. Study outcomes and limitations: Within the response measured ex vivo, HLA-C-restricted CMV-specific TCR beta clonotypes were dominant.

The V call is TRBV9, the J call TRBJ2-5, with D perhaps matching TRBD1 or TRBD2 (6 bases each). Sequencing input: PBMCs. The clonotype was recovered from a human donor in good health (CMV status not recorded). Some clones in this sample may be carry-over from other donors' samples. The CDR3: CASMGGSGETQYF. CDR3 nucleotide sequence: TGTGCCAGTATGGGGGGCAGCGGCGAGACCCAGTACTTC.